This TCR beta chain was recorded in a study of post-analysis software for immune sequencing data. Across the whole study: The cohort encompassed relapsing-remitting, secondary progressive and progressive-relapsing multiple sclerosis disease courses.

Turning to this clonotype: Its antigen is unidentified.

TCR beta cDNA libraries included unique molecular identifiers. Yield was approximately 500,000 cDNA molecules from about 1 to 10 million T cells. TCRdb processed the PCR reads anew with MiXCR; each CDR3 protein has one entry. This sample carries hundreds of thousands of distinct CDR3 sequences, roughly 45% of them seen once, and the ten largest clones take roughly 12%. The CDR3 is made up of 15 amino acids. The V end was cut by 5 bases, the J end by 3 bases, with 16 bases between. The V gene's germline CDR1 is SGHAT and CDR2 FQNNGV. Findings of the study overall: F measure clustering grouped samples strongly by preparation batch. A significant reduction in normalized Chao1 diversity was observed in multiple sclerosis patients versus controls. Patients showed TRBV5-6, TRBV5-1 and TRBV20-1 among roughly five TRBV segments more frequent than in controls.

This sequence was found in a girl between 5 and 17 years old with multiple sclerosis. Material: blood. The genes are TRBV11-2 and TRBJ2-5, with a tentative D call TRBD1 (6 bases). As DNA, the CDR3 is TGTGCCAGCAGCCCGGGATACCGACAGGAAGAGACCCAGTACTTC. Translated: CASSPGYRQEETQYF.